The TCR beta chain described here comes from a study of blood T cell repertoires in COVID-19. TCRdb keeps only in-frame clones here, not all; method: immunoSEQ multiplex PCR. Among 97,000 or so clones listed, approximately 80% were seen once. Trimming at V came to 3 bases and at J to 1 base, leaving 5 bases not matched to a gene. Germline V gene sequence: CDR1 SGHVS, CDR2 FNYEAQ. The CDR3 runs to 17 residues. Material: peripheral blood. V gene TRBV7-6 combines with J gene TRBJ2-6; 8 positions match TRBD1. This TCR was recovered from a man between 60 and 75 years old with acute or convalescent COVID-19. The CDR3 nucleotides read TGTGCCAGCAGCTTTGGGACAGGTTATTCTGGGGCCAACGTCCTGACTTTC. Translating gives CASSFGTGYSGANVLTF.